This T cell receptor (beta chain) was obtained from a study of PD-1 blockade in classical Hodgkin lymphoma (dated by TCRdb to between 2020 and 2021). Regarding the complete study: Nivolumab dosing was 3 mg/kg intravenously every 2 weeks, continuing until either disease progression or unacceptable toxicity. The study used TCR beta sequencing and CyTOF to define a peripheral blood immune signature of response to PD-1 blockade in classical Hodgkin lymphoma. The paper's findings and limits, for the study overall: Baseline TCR diversity was reported to be lower in newly diagnosed patients than in healthy donors, and even lower in relapsed/refractory patients. Trial patients achieving complete response had baseline diversity similar to newly diagnosed patients, whereas partial responders and progressors had significantly lower diversity. Patients starting nivolumab less than 1 year after ASCT had lower diversity and were excluded from later analyses to avoid confounding by immune reconstitution. CD4+ but not CD8+ TCR diversity rose significantly by C4D1 (p=0.0027 vs p=0.16), most apparent in complete responders (p=0.02). Only a single clinical trial cohort was studied, and what caused the repertoire differences, possibly disease activity or prior therapy, remained undefined.

According to the germline V gene, CDR1 reads LGHNA and CDR2 reads YSLEER. V sheds 1 base and J sheds 4 bases, leaving 8 bases between their ends. The CDR3 measures 14 amino acids from cysteine to phenylalanine. This entry keeps only the CDR3 DNA: 42 bases, framed from base 1. As concerns this clone: Its antigen is unknown. The record has no base qualities; no much larger clone is one base away.

The Qiagen DNeasy kit was used to extract genomic DNA both from unsorted PBMCs and from the negatively selected CD4+ and CD8+ fractions. TCR beta CDR3 regions were amplified by immunoSEQ multiplex PCR using primers annealing to V and J segments. A synthetic immune receptor repertoire was used to minimize amplification bias, and remaining bias was computationally removed after sequencing. The original pipeline was this. Repertoire diversity was quantified as the Shannon entropy index using custom Python scripts. Unsorted, CD4+ and CD8+ repertoires were examined separately, except in combined analyses, for which CD4+ and CD8+ sequences were merged in silico. A clone counted as expanded when the clone's frequency after treatment rose at least 2-fold relative to C1D1, and clones undetected at baseline were given a pseudocount of 0.5. Singleton clones were defined as clones with 0 or 1 copy at C1D1, and non-singleton clones were defined as clones with 2 or more copies. Clones expanded in unsorted samples were labelled as CD4+, CD8+ or unknown by matching protein sequences in sorted samples from the same patient. Wilcoxon tests were applied to paired samples to test diversity changes from C1D1 to C4D1. TCRdb re-hosts the immuneACCESS table, in-frame sequences only. Its copies lack some clones; in the studies checked, an unresolved V gene accounts for under half of them, and the cause for the rest is not known. The D gene and trimming were derived from the DNA, and the V and J assignments and clone size from that table. Present in this sample are 20,000 to 25,000 clones, under 85% of which were seen just once. In total, the top ten clones hold roughly 21% of the sample.

The time point label on this specimen signifies: cycle 4 day 1 (C4D1), after around six weeks of nivolumab. Relapse after autologous stem cell transplantation had occurred in all trial patients, and cohorts A, B and C were distinguished by prior brentuximab vedotin exposure. The trial cohort was composed of 55 to 65 patients with relapsed/refractory classical Hodgkin lymphoma, for whom complete response, partial response or progressive disease was recorded as best overall response. Single-agent nivolumab was administered to trial patients in the multi-cohort phase II CheckMate 205 trial. An independent review committee assessed best overall response by applying the 2007 International Working Group response criteria. Trial PBMCs were collected just before the start of nivolumab (C1D1) and during therapy at cycle 2 day 1 and cycle 4 day 1. After peripheral blood was drawn into 8 mL Vacutainer Cell Preparation Tubes, PBMCs were isolated by centrifugation and then cryopreserved.

The sequences come from peripheral blood mononuclear cells (PBMCs), collected before the fourth cycle of nivolumab. The TCR comes from a human donor with classical Hodgkin lymphoma. This sequence uses TRBV4-3 and TRBJ2-1; too little of a D gene remains to name it. The nucleotide sequence is given as TGCGCCAGCAGCCAAGTCGCGCCTTACAATGAGCAGTTCTTC. Translated, it reads CASSQVAPYNEQFF.